This T cell receptor (beta chain) was obtained from a study of shared clonotypes between healthy human individuals (dated by TCRdb to about 2020). For context, the study as a whole: The cohort comprised a couple of women and a few men aged 18 to 49 years. Blood TCR repertoires of 5 or 6 healthy adults were deeply sequenced to estimate repertoire size and the extent of clonotype sharing between individuals. Leukapheresis yielded between about 0.9 and 10 billion PBMCs per donor. Libraries were prepared and TCR repertoires were sequenced by different laboratories using diverse techniques, in order to increase sequencing depth and limit assay-specific biases. Overall results and qualifications from the work: Based on pairwise subsampling, the degree of clonotype sharing among donors was expected to be affected by sequencing depth. Only blood was sampled, and tissue TCR repertoires likely differ from those in blood. Because the study included only a small number of donors, the genetic and exposure-history diversity represented was limited.

For CDR1 and CDR2, the germline V gene lists ENHRY and SYGVKD. The CDR3 starts with the cysteine, ends with the phenylalanine, and has 14 residues. The entry retains the CDR3 DNA only, 42 bases that are in frame from base 1. Germline trimming amounts to 5 bases on V and 4 bases on J, with 6 as the count of junction bases outside the gene matches. This clone showed up just a few times. No antigen is known for it. One base away there is no much larger clone; base qualities are not given. TCR CDR3 regions were amplified from genomic DNA by multiplex PCR using the deep immunoSEQ assay. For each cell subset, the extracted genomic DNA was distributed evenly across all wells of several immunoSEQ 96-well plates, and each plate served as one replicate. For unsorted PBMC, each replicate PCR was loaded with 300 to 350 ng genomic DNA, equivalent to about 30,000 T cell genomes. Ten immunoSEQ deep assay plates were used to sequence unsorted PBMC genomic DNA. The purified libraries were quantified using a Qubit 3.0 fluorometer, sized with a Bioanalyzer 2100, and then quantified again using the KAPA Library Quantification kit. Every immunoSEQ 96-well plate was sequenced on a dedicated single-read 150-cycle Illumina NextSeq 550 flow cell. Per the source publication's procedure: The immunoSEQ output contained only junctional sequences without quality scores, so filtering could not match that applied to full-length reads. To assign V/J genes and CDR3, sequences were annotated against IMGT germline references using PyIR, a Python wrapper for IgBLAST v1.9. Any read was removed if the V/J assignment was weak (E-value above 1e-6), the CDR3 was missing, or the read contained stop codons, out-of-frame junctions, or ambiguous translated residues. V3J clonotypes were defined as sequences sharing an identical inferred V gene, J gene, and CDR3 amino acid sequence. Percentage overlap between repertoires was computed as shared unique clonotypes divided by the size of the smaller repertoire. RTK rarefaction, the Chao1 estimator, and Recon v2.1 estimates of unobserved clonotypes were used to assess repertoire richness. This immuneACCESS table, as held by TCRdb, lists in-frame sequences with V and J called but not all clones. Of the missing ones, under half trace to an unresolved V gene in checked studies; the others have no known cause. The V and J calls and the clone size are those of that table, but D and trimming were determined from the DNA. The table for this sample lists about 510,000 clones; about 79% of them were counted only once. The top ten hold about 12% of the sample.

The donors were healthy, HIV-negative adults with no recently reported acute infections or vaccinations. Every donor was a Caucasian adult residing in Nashville, Tennessee, USA. In the unsorted samples, 70 million to 95 million PBMCs were counted, and genomic DNA was extracted using the QIAamp DNA Blood Mini kit. After blood collection by leukapheresis, PBMCs were isolated using Ficoll-Histopaque density gradient centrifugation and then cryopreserved in the vapor phase of liquid nitrogen. This TCR was sampled from a woman in her 40s in good health. Some clones in this sample may be carry-over from other donors' samples. The chain was built from TRBV10-3 and TRBJ2-3; TRBD1 agrees with 7 junctional bases. Material for sequencing was PBMCs. CDR3 region: CAISSGTGADTQYF. The DNA reads TGTGCCATCAGTAGCGGCACAGGGGCAGATACGCAGTATTTT.